What follows are 32 T cell receptor beta chains derived from one specimen sequenced in a study of CD8 T cells in Susac syndrome. The RNA input was 0.5 to 1 ug, and it was reverse transcribed with random hexamers. Using its own MiXCR run on the immunoSEQ multiplex PCR reads, TCRdb lists one record per CDR3 protein. The table includes 75,000 to 95,000 distinct CDR3 sequences, approximately 96% detected once. The sequenced sample was CD8+ T cells from PBMCs. These receptors were obtained from a human donor with Susac syndrome.

This clonotype was observed once. The rearrangement joins TRBV5-8 to TRBJ2-1, with D perhaps TRBD2 (6 bases). CDR1 and CDR2 from the germline V gene are SGHTS and YDEGEE. The CDR3 has 13 amino acids. V was trimmed by 7 bases and J by 9 bases, leaving 17 bases between them. The CDR3 spells CASRATGVGEQFF. In DNA form, the CDR3 reads TGTGCCAGCCGGGCAACGGGGGTTGGTGAGCAGTTCTTC.

The chain carries TRBV27 and TRBJ1-2; D gene uncertain. CDR1 is MNHEY and CDR2 is SMNVEV in the germline V gene (reference sequence). The CDR3 loop spans 13 amino acids. Trimming stripped 3 bases from V and 4 bases from J, with 9 bases between. CDR3 in amino acids: CASSFANGYGYTF. CDR3 sequence (DNA): TGTGCCAGCAGTTTCGCCAACGGCTATGGCTACACCTTC.

This chain joins TRBV27 and TRBJ1-5, with 7 bases aligning to TRBD1. V lost 10 bases, J lost 2 bases, and 2 bases stayed unmatched. This CDR3 has 12 residues. The germline V gene encodes CDR1 MNHEY and CDR2 SMNVEV (reference sequence). The CDR3 region has the DNA TGTGCCATTGGACAGGGCAATCAGCCCCAGCATTTT. It codes for CAIGQGNQPQHF.

This clonotype was detected once. The CDR3 is CASSGATVRGANYGYTF. The CDR3 nucleotides are TGTGCCAGCAGCGGAGCCACGGTGAGGGGAGCTAACTATGGCTACACCTTC. The J gene is TRBJ1-2, the V gene TRBV7-9, with D perhaps matching TRBD1 (5 bases). Deletions cut 5 bases from V and 0 bases from J, with 19 bases between. CDR3 length: 17 amino acids. Germline V gene lookup returns CDR1 SEHNR and CDR2 FQNEAQ (reference sequence).

This clonotype was observed a handful of times. The J gene is TRBJ2-2, the V gene TRBV7-2, with TRBD1 matching 9 bases. Unmatched junction bases numbered 6, after V lost 5 bases and J lost 2 bases. There are 16 residues in the CDR3. The germline gives CDR1 SGHTA, CDR2 FQGNSA. The CDR3 sequence is CASSPRTGENTGELFF. CDR3 sequence (DNA): TGTGCCAGCAGCCCCCGGACAGGGGAAAACACCGGGGAGCTGTTTTTT.

V gene TRBV15 combines with J gene TRBJ1-2; the D gene is possibly TRBD1 (5 bases). In germline, CDR1 is LNHNV, CDR2 YYDKDF (reference sequence). Deletions cut 4 bases from V and 6 bases from J, with 9 bases between. This CDR3 contains 12 residues. The CDR3 is CATSIWGNGYTF. The CDR3 DNA reads TGTGCCACCAGCATATGGGGGAATGGCTACACCTTC.

This clonotype has a handful of counts. This chain uses TRBV30 with TRBJ1-5, with a possible D match to TRBD1 (6 bases). The CDR3 contains 13 residues. Per germline, CDR1 GTSNPN and CDR2 SVGIG (reference sequence). V was pared by 0 bases and J by 5 bases, with 8 bases between. This chain's CDR3 is CAWSVQGHQPQHF. The CDR3 coding sequence is TGTGCCTGGAGTGTGCAGGGGCATCAGCCCCAGCATTTT. Using reference TRBV30 and TRBJ1-5 for the parts outside the CDR3, the full variable domain is SQTIHQWPATLVQPVGSPLSLECTVEGTSNPNLYWYRQAAGRGLQLLFYSVGIGQISSEVPQNLSASRPQDRQFILSSKKLLLSDSGFYLCAWSVQGHQPQHFGDGTRLSIL.

The chain couples TRBV3-1 to TRBJ1-2; D remains ambiguous. V lost 0 bases, J lost 8 bases, and 13 bases lay in between. There are 14 residues in the CDR3. In germline, CDR1 is LGHDT, CDR2 YNNKEL (reference sequence). Here the CDR3 DNA reads TGTGCCAGCAGCCAAGAGAACCGGGCGTACGGCTACACCTTC. This encodes CASSQENRAYGYTF.

The V gene is TRBV12-3 or TRBV12-4, the J gene TRBJ1-5; perhaps TRBD1 as D (5 bases). The CDR3 runs to 16 residues. V was cut by 6 bases and J by 4 bases, with 19 bases left in between. CDR3 in DNA: TGTGCCAGCAGCTCATGGATCCGGGGCGGGAATCAGCCCCAGCATTTT. Its protein product is CASSSWIRGGNQPQHF.

The V call is TRBV6-6, the J call TRBJ2-1; D is ambiguous. The length of the CDR3 is 12 residues. With 0 bases removed from V and 4 bases from J, the gap between germline ends came to 1 base. Germline V gives CDR1 MNHNY, CDR2 SVGAGI (reference sequence). The CDR3 DNA sequence: TGTGCCAGCAGTTACTCATACAATGAGCAGTTCTTC. This codes for CASSYSYNEQFF.

The V call is TRBV2, the J call TRBJ2-1; no reliable D call. Trimming cost V 0 bases and J 7 bases, with 7 bases left between them. The CDR3 is 13 amino acids. Germline assignment: CDR1 SNHLY and CDR2 FYNNEI. The CDR3 nucleotides read TGTGCCAGCAGTGAAGCGCTTTGGAATGAGCAGTTCTTC. Protein sequence: CASSEALWNEQFF.

The rearrangement uses TRBV7-9 and TRBJ2-7; either TRBD1 or TRBD2 may fit D (6 bases each). CDR1 SEHNR and CDR2 FQNEAQ come from the germline V gene (reference sequence). The germline V and J ends were trimmed by 5 bases and 1 base, with 12 bases remaining between them. There are 14 residues in the CDR3. CDR3 protein: CASSDPGASYEQYF. CDR3 DNA sequence: TGTGCCAGCAGCGACCCGGGGGCATCCTACGAGCAGTACTTC.

The chain uses TRBV2 and TRBJ1-5; 8 bases agree with TRBD1. CDR1 and CDR2 (germline): SNHLY, FYNNEI. The CDR3 loop spans 15 amino acids. V lost 4 bases to trimming and J lost 6 bases; unmatched junction nucleotides: 8. For the CDR3, the DNA is TGTGCCAGCAGTGGACAGGGGATCGGTAGTCAGCCCCAGCATTTT. This sequence encodes CASSGQGIGSQPQHF.

The genes are TRBV19 and TRBJ2-7; D not certain. CDR1 is LNHDA, CDR2 SQIVND, per germline (reference sequence). Trimming removed 8 bases at V and 9 bases at J, with 11 bases between. The CDR3 runs 10 residues. CDR3 nucleotides: TGTGCCAGTGGTGAACCGGTGCAGTACTTC. Amino acid sequence: CASGEPVQYF.

The rearrangement uses TRBV7-9 and TRBJ2-5, with D perhaps assigned TRBD1 or TRBD2 (6 bases each). This CDR3 spans 14 amino acids. CDR1 and CDR2 (germline): SEHNR, FQNEAQ (reference sequence). The ends were cut back, 4 bases at V and 2 bases at J, with 11 bases in the middle. CDR3 protein: CASSSAGTQETQYF. CDR3 DNA: TGTGCCAGCAGCTCCGCGGGGACACAAGAGACCCAGTACTTC. The variable domain in full, completed from reference TRBV7-9 and TRBJ2-5, reads DTGVSQNPRHKITKRGQNVTFRCDPISEHNRLYWYRQTLGQGPEFLTYFQNEAQLEKSRLLSDRFSAERPKGSFSTLEIQRTEQGDSAMYLCASSSAGTQETQYFGPGTRLLVL.

This rearrangement joins TRBV27 to TRBJ1-2; 10 bases match TRBD1. This CDR3 is built from 13 residues. Per germline, CDR1 MNHEY and CDR2 SMNVEV (reference sequence). With V trimmed by 6 bases and J by 4 bases, 2 bases remained unmatched. The chain's CDR3 is CASRDRGGYGYTF. In DNA, the CDR3 is TGTGCCAGCAGGGACAGGGGGGGCTATGGCTACACCTTC.

V and J are TRBV6-5 and TRBJ2-1, with 10 bases fitting TRBD2. The V segment lost 0 bases and the J segment 7 bases; nucleotides outside the gene matches: 6. CDR1 and CDR2 from the germline V gene are MNHEY and SVGAGI. The CDR3 runs to 16 residues. The CDR3 sequence: CASSYSGAGGQNEQFF. The CDR3, as DNA: TGTGCCAGCAGTTACTCAGGAGCGGGGGGGCAGAATGAGCAGTTCTTC.

This clonotype was detected only once. The chain links TRBV30 to TRBJ2-2; D not resolved. This CDR3 is built from 12 residues. V dropped 2 bases and J dropped 3 bases, with 4 bases sitting between them. The germline gives CDR1 GTSNPN, CDR2 SVGIG (reference sequence). CDR3 in DNA: TGTGCCTGGAGTAGGTACACCGGGGAGCTGTTTTTT. Encoded protein: CAWSRYTGELFF. Full variable domain (missing parts from reference TRBV30 and TRBJ2-2): SQTIHQWPATLVQPVGSPLSLECTVEGTSNPNLYWYRQAAGRGLQLLFYSVGIGQISSEVPQNLSASRPQDRQFILSSKKLLLSDSGFYLCAWSRYTGELFFGEGSRLTVL.

The CDR3 region is CASSYGVEQFF. Written as DNA, the CDR3 is TGTGCCAGCAGTTACGGGGTAGAGCAGTTCTTC. V is TRBV6-5 and J is TRBJ2-1, with D hard to call. Germline V gives CDR1 MNHEY, CDR2 SVGAGI. The CDR3 is made up of 11 amino acids. Trimming pared 2 bases from V and 10 bases from J, leaving 6 bases between.

V and J are TRBV5-1 and TRBJ2-1; 8 bases map to TRBD1. J gave up 4 bases and V 4 bases, and 4 bases lay outside the gene matches. The CDR3 runs 14 residues. Germline V gives CDR1 SGHRS, CDR2 YFSETQ. CDR3 in DNA: TGCGCCAGCAGCCCGGGGACAGGATACAATGAGCAGTTCTTC. Its translation: CASSPGTGYNEQFF.

The rearrangement joins TRBV29-1 to TRBJ2-7; D is unclear. Trimming took 1 base from V and 6 from J, leaving 7 bases between them. The CDR3 runs 11 residues. The germline V gene encodes CDR1 SQVTM and CDR2 ANQGSEA. The CDR3 loop is CSVEVPPEQYF. The CDR3 DNA reads as TGCAGCGTTGAAGTTCCCCCCGAGCAGTACTTC.

V gene TRBV20-1 combines with J gene TRBJ2-4; 8 nucleotides align to TRBD2. CDR3 length: 14 residues. Germline-derived CDR1 and CDR2 are DFQATT and SNEGSKA (reference sequence). V lost 5 bases to trimming and J lost 7 bases; unmatched junction nucleotides: 10. CDR3 region: CSAAWPGGVNIQYF. The CDR3 DNA sequence: TGCAGTGCTGCCTGGCCGGGGGGGGTGAACATTCAGTACTTC.

This chain links TRBV4-3 with TRBJ1-2; TRBD1 aligns across 10 bases. V shed 0 bases, J shed 8 bases, and the junction held 9 bases outside the gene matches. CDR3 size: 16 residues. Germline CDR1 LGHNA, CDR2 YSLEER. In DNA form, the CDR3 reads TGCGCCAGCAGCCAAGAAACTGGGACAGGGGTGAACGGCTACACCTTC. It codes for CASSQETGTGVNGYTF.

The chain is built from TRBV11-2 and TRBJ1-1; D not certain. This CDR3 contains 12 residues. The germline gives CDR1 SGHAT, CDR2 FQNNGV. V shed 0 bases and J shed 6 bases, with 5 bases lying between them. The CDR3 loop is CASSLDTPEAFF. The CDR3 DNA reads TGTGCCAGCAGCTTAGACACCCCTGAAGCTTTCTTT.

The rearrangement joins TRBV20-1 to TRBJ1-1, with D unclear. Germline CDR1 reads DFQATT; CDR2 reads SNEGSKA (reference sequence). Trimming cost V 1 base and J 3 bases, with 15 bases left between them. The CDR3 is made up of 15 amino acids. The CDR3 spells CSARVPLARDTEAFF. CDR3 nucleotide sequence: TGCAGTGCTAGAGTCCCGTTAGCACGGGACACTGAAGCTTTCTTT.

The chain uses TRBV27 and TRBJ2-7, with unresolved D. CDR1 is MNHEY and CDR2 is SMNVEV in the germline V gene (reference sequence). The germline V and J ends were trimmed by 4 bases and 2 bases, with 9 bases remaining between them. The CDR3 spans 13 residues. CDR3 coding DNA: TGTGCCAGCAGTTCAGGTGGCCCCTACGAGCAGTACTTC. This encodes CASSSGGPYEQYF.

This chain joins TRBV30 and TRBJ2-5; D is uncertain. V dropped 2 bases and J dropped 2 bases, with 9 bases sitting between them. This CDR3 spans 13 amino acids. Germline loops: CDR1 GTSNPN, CDR2 SVGIG (reference sequence). CDR3 sequence reads: CAWSRATQETQYF. The CDR3 DNA follows: TGTGCCTGGAGTCGGGCTACTCAAGAGACCCAGTACTTC. Full variable domain (rest looked up from reference TRBV30 and TRBJ2-5): SQTIHQWPATLVQPVGSPLSLECTVEGTSNPNLYWYRQAAGRGLQLLFYSVGIGQISSEVPQNLSASRPQDRQFILSSKKLLLSDSGFYLCAWSRATQETQYFGPGTRLLVL.

This CDR3 is CASSLSLGSGELFF. CDR3 bases: TGTGCCAGCAGTTTAAGTCTAGGATCCGGGGAGCTGTTTTTT. The chain uses TRBV12-3 or TRBV12-4 and TRBJ2-2; D call uncertain. This CDR3 is 14 amino acids long. Trimming took off 2 bases at V and 6 bases at J, with 10 bases between the two ends.

The count of this clonotype is one. The chain employs TRBV20-1 and TRBJ2-2; D is unclear. Trimming pared 4 bases from V and 7 bases from J, leaving 10 bases between. The CDR3 is 12 amino acids. Germline CDR1 reads DFQATT; CDR2 reads SNEGSKA (reference sequence). CDR3 in amino acids: CSANKLGGELFF. The CDR3, as DNA: TGCAGTGCTAATAAACTCGGCGGGGAGCTGTTTTTT.

The chain couples TRBV20-1 to TRBJ2-1, with 10 bases matching TRBD2. Germline V gives CDR1 DFQATT, CDR2 SNEGSKA (reference sequence). V shed 2 bases and J 5 bases; nucleotides not matched to a gene: 12. The length of the CDR3 is 17 residues. Written as DNA, the CDR3 is TGCAGTGCTAGACCGATCACGATAGCGGGGGGAAACAATGAGCAGTTCTTC. It codes for CSARPITIAGGNNEQFF.

The chain carries TRBV4-3 and TRBJ2-3; unclear D gene. The CDR3 spans 17 residues. Germline V gene sequence: CDR1 LGHNA, CDR2 YSLEER. Between the trimmed V and J ends, which lost 0 bases and 2 bases, there was a span of 15 bases. The CDR3, as DNA: TGCGCCAGCAGCCAAGATCTTCCCGGGTTCCACACAGATACGCAGTATTTT. It yields the protein CASSQDLPGFHTDTQYF.

This clonotype was picked up one time. This sequence joins TRBV20-1 and TRBJ1-2; 8 bases fit TRBD1. The junction had 15 bases not matched to a gene; V was cut back by 5 bases and J by 7 bases. The germline V gene encodes CDR1 DFQATT and CDR2 SNEGSKA (reference sequence). The CDR3 extends over 15 amino acids. CDR3 loop: CSAYGAGGAKSGYTF. The CDR3 DNA follows: TGCAGTGCTTACGGGGCAGGGGGCGCGAAGAGTGGCTACACCTTC.